This passage covers 25 T cell receptor beta chains from one sample sequenced in a study of CD8+CD57+ T cells in acquired aplastic anemia. For CDR3 and TCR beta VDJ profiling, genomic DNA was the template used. One entry per CDR3 protein results from TCRdb running MiXCR on the reads. The profile covers fewer than 200,000 distinct CDR3 sequences, with approximately 48% appearing a single time and about 1.8% taken by the ten largest. Patients chosen for sequencing had shown CD8+CD57+ cell expansion by flow cytometry. Material: sorted CD4+, CD8+, or CD8+CD57+ T cells (not recorded which) from PBMCs. All receptors derive from a human donor with aplastic anemia.

This clonotype was counted a few times. This chain uses TRBV9 with TRBJ2-7, with D possibly TRBD1 on 6 matching bases. Germline-derived CDR1 and CDR2 are SGDLS and YYNGEE. The germline V and J ends were trimmed by 0 bases and 7 bases, with 14 bases remaining between them. The CDR3 is 14 residues long. The CDR3 coding sequence is TGTGCCAGCAGCGTAGCCCGACAGGCCCGGGAGCAGTACTTC. It specifies CASSVARQAREQYF.

The chain uses TRBV2 and TRBJ2-3, with 11 bases lining up with TRBD2. Germline values: CDR1 SNHLY, CDR2 FYNNEI. The CDR3 runs to 11 residues. The CDR3 sequence is CGGLAGGTQYF. CDR3 in DNA: TGTGGAGGCCTAGCGGGGGGTACGCAGTATTTT.

This clonotype was detected a few times. This chain joins TRBV15 and TRBJ2-6; tentatively, D is TRBD2 (5 bases). V dropped 5 bases and J dropped 0 bases, with 11 bases sitting between them. The CDR3 sequence is 16 residues long. Germline V lookup: CDR1 LNHNV, CDR2 YYDKDF (reference sequence). In DNA, the CDR3 is TGTGCCACCAGCGAAACAACTAGCTCTGGGGCCAACGTCCTGACTTTC. Translation gives CATSETTSSGANVLTF.

A remark on this clonotype: At one end the junction does not follow the germline gene, possibly because of a read error. The V and J genes are TRBV25-1 and TRBJ1-1; possibly TRBD1 for D (5 bases). The CDR3 covers 14 residues. Germline V gives CDR1 MGHDK, CDR2 SYGVNS. The CDR3, as DNA: TGTGCCAGCACTCGGCAGGGCGATGGCACTAAAGCTTTCTTT. Protein: CASTRQGDGTKAFF. The full variable domain, rest sourced from reference TRBV25-1 and TRBJ1-1, is EADIYQTPRYLVIGTGKKITLECSQTMGHDKMYWYQQDPGMELHLIHYSYGVNSTEKGDLSSESTVSRIRTEHFPLTLESARPSHTSQYLCASTRQGDGTKAFFGQGTRLTVV.

This clonotype was observed at least ten times. V is TRBV4-1 and J is TRBJ1-4; 8 bases match TRBD1. Germline loops: CDR1 MGHRA, CDR2 YSYEKL. J gave up 6 bases and V 0 bases, and 6 bases lay outside the gene matches. This CDR3 region has 16 residues. The chain's CDR3 is CASSQDGTGSYEKLFF. The DNA of the CDR3 is TGCGCCAGCAGCCAAGACGGGACAGGAAGTTATGAAAAACTGTTTTTT.

As for this clonotype: The conserved closing phenylalanine or tryptophan is absent in this CDR3, likely reflecting a read error. This chain connects TRBV7-4 to TRBJ1-6, with 7 bases lining up with TRBD1. V dropped 4 bases and J dropped 7; count of bases not matched to a gene: 7. CDR1 SGHVT and CDR2 SQSDAQ come from the germline V gene. This CDR3 region has 15 residues. The CDR3 sequence: CASSYAGTENSPLHY. The CDR3 DNA is TGTGCCAGCAGCTATGCCGGGACAGAGAATTCACCCCTCCACTAT.

This clonotype was observed at least ten times. The rearrangement links TRBV19 to TRBJ1-1; D is undetermined. CDR1 and CDR2 (germline): LNHDA, SQIVND (reference sequence). V lost 7 bases and J lost 4, with 16 bases in between. The CDR3 covers 14 residues. The CDR3 DNA reads TGTGCCAGTACCCCCGTGCGGGGTAGCACTGAAGCTTTCTTT. Translation: CASTPVRGSTEAFF.

This clonotype was counted only a few times. This sequence joins TRBV19 and TRBJ1-2, with 7 positions matching TRBD1. The CDR3 consists of 13 residues. Germline trimming cut 5 bases from V and 5 bases from J; bases unmatched to any gene: 5. Looked up from germline, CDR1 is LNHDA and CDR2 is SQIVND (reference sequence). The CDR3 coding sequence is TGTGCCAGTAGTGTCGGGACAGTATATGGCTACACCTTC. Translation gives CASSVGTVYGYTF.

This clonotype has a handful of counts. Since a much larger clone is just one base distant, this may be a read error. The rearrangement joins TRBV19 to TRBJ1-1; the D gene is possibly TRBD1 (6 bases). Germline V gene sequence: CDR1 LNHDA, CDR2 SQIVND (reference sequence). Trimming removed 4 bases from V and 5 bases from J, with 17 bases in between. The length of the CDR3 is 15 residues. This CDR3 reads CASSSYGGGGTEAFF. CDR3 DNA: TGTGCCAGTAGTAGTTATGGAGGGGGTGGGACTGAAGCTTTCTTT.

This clonotype appeared many times. CDR3 amino acids: CASKGARVGHPTYEQYF. CDR3 DNA: TGTGCCAGTAAGGGGGCACGCGTAGGACACCCAACCTACGAGCAGTACTTC. The chain uses TRBV19 and TRBJ2-7, with 7 positions matching TRBD1. V trimming: 7 bases; J trimming: 2 bases; junction bases outside the gene matches: 17. This CDR3 is 17 amino acids long. Per the germline V gene, CDR1 is LNHDA and CDR2 is SQIVND (reference sequence).

This clonotype is medium-sized (0.01 to 0.1%) in the sample. The chain joins TRBV2 to TRBJ1-3; 7 bases line up with TRBD1. This CDR3 region has 15 residues. V shed 6 bases, J shed 4 bases, and the junction held 9 bases outside the gene matches. Germline V lookup: CDR1 SNHLY, CDR2 FYNNEI. CDR3 sequence: CASSLRQGGGNTIYF. The CDR3 region has the DNA TGTGCCAGCAGCCTAAGACAGGGTGGAGGAAACACCATATATTTT. Full variable domain (rest looked up from reference TRBV2 and TRBJ1-3): EPEVTQTPSHQVTQMGQEVILRCVPISNHLYFYWYRQILGQKVEFLVSFYNNEISEKSEIFDDQFSVERPDGSNFTLKIRSTKLEDSAMYFCASSLRQGGGNTIYFGEGSWLTVV.

The sample holds a few counts of this clonotype. The CDR3 DNA reads TGCAGCGTTAAGGACAGCCAAAACTATGGCTACACCTTC. Protein: CSVKDSQNYGYTF. The chain joins TRBV29-1 to TRBJ1-2; D might be TRBD1 (6 bases). CDR3 length: 13 amino acids. Germline values: CDR1 SQVTM, CDR2 ANQGSEA. The ends were cut back, 5 bases at V and 2 bases at J, with 12 bases in the middle. Supplemented by reference TRBV29-1 and TRBJ1-2, the full variable domain reads SAVISQKPSRDICQRGTSLTIQCQVDSQVTMMFWYRQQPGQSLTLIATANQGSEATYESGFVIDKFPISRPNLTFSTLTVSNMSPEDSSIYLCSVKDSQNYGYTFGSGTRLTVV.

V is TRBV3-1 and J is TRBJ2-3; TRBD2 matches at 14 bases. Looked up from germline, CDR1 is LGHDT and CDR2 is YNNKEL (reference sequence). The CDR3 is 17 amino acids. With V trimmed by 3 bases and J by 3 bases, 5 bases remained unmatched. For the CDR3, the DNA is TGTGCCAGCAGCCAGCCGACTAGCGGGGGGGCGACAGATACGCAGTATTTT. It specifies CASSQPTSGGATDTQYF.

A word on this clonotype: Given a much more abundant clone one base away, this may be a read error. The conserved phenylalanine or tryptophan is not found at the CDR3 terminus, so this likely reflects a read error. The chain joins TRBV11-2 to TRBJ2-2; D gene ambiguous. This CDR3 spans 15 amino acids. Germline-derived CDR1 and CDR2 are SGHAT and FQNNGV. CDR3 nucleotide sequence: TGTGCCAGCAGTTTAGGTGCCGTATTCACCGGGGAGCTGTTTTAT. This encodes CASSLGAVFTGELFY.

The sample holds many counts of this clonotype. The gene calls are TRBV19 and TRBJ1-6; no reliable D call. Germline CDR1 and CDR2: LNHDA and SQIVND (reference sequence). The V end lost 5 bases, the J end lost 10 bases, and 15 bases lay between the germline ends. This CDR3 has 14 residues. The chain's CDR3 is CASSLTVAGSPLHF. The CDR3 DNA follows: TGTGCCAGTAGTTTGACCGTTGCCGGGTCACCCCTCCACTTT.

This clonotype was recorded once. This chain connects TRBV19 to TRBJ2-5; 9 bases are shared with TRBD1. From germline, CDR1 is LNHDA and CDR2 SQIVND (reference sequence). V gave up 6 bases and J gave up 5 bases; unmatched junction bases: 10. CDR3 length equals 15 residues. The CDR3 DNA reads TGTGCCAGTAGGCGGCGGACAGGGGAGTCGGAGACCCAGTACTTC. Amino acid sequence: CASRRRTGESETQYF.

This chain uses TRBV7-9 with TRBJ1-1; no clear D. V dropped 4 bases and J dropped 4 bases, with 10 bases sitting between them. The CDR3 has 13 residues. Germline assignment: CDR1 SEHNR and CDR2 FQNEAQ (reference sequence). DNA for the CDR3: TGTGCCAGCAGCTGGCCAGGTCGCACTGAAGCTTTCTTT. It codes for CASSWPGRTEAFF.

This clonotype was seen ten or more times. At one end the junction does not follow the germline gene, possibly because of a read error. The chain links TRBV27 to TRBJ2-6; D unclear. This CDR3 is 8 amino acids long. Germline CDR1 MNHEY, CDR2 SMNVEV (reference sequence). In DNA, the CDR3 is TGTGCCAGGACATCTTGGTCTTTC. It specifies CARTSWSF.

This chain joins TRBV2 and TRBJ1-2; D not resolved. V lost 1 base to trimming and J lost 8 bases, with 14 bases between them. The CDR3 is 14 amino acids. CDR1 SNHLY and CDR2 FYNNEI come from the germline V gene. The DNA of the CDR3 is TGTGCCAGCAGTGAAGATTTGATTATAGGGGGCTACACCTTC. Amino acid sequence: CASSEDLIIGGYTF.

In its sample, this clonotype was seen a few times. The chain couples TRBV9 to TRBJ2-5, with TRBD1 as a possible D gene (6 bases). V dropped 6 bases and J dropped 3 bases, with 12 bases sitting between them. CDR1 and CDR2 from the germline V gene are SGDLS and YYNGEE. This CDR3 region has 13 residues. CDR3 protein: CASTSGHKETQYF. CDR3 sequence (DNA): TGTGCCAGCACCTCGGGACACAAAGAGACCCAGTACTTC.

Only a few counts were recorded for this clonotype. The CDR3, as DNA: TGTGCCACCAGCAGAGGGGGTGAAGGGAGGGACCTCTACGAGCAGTACTTC. This gives the protein CATSRGGEGRDLYEQYF. V usage is TRBV15 and J usage is TRBJ2-7, with 7 bases lining up with TRBD2. The germline V gene has CDR1 LNHNV and CDR2 YYDKDF (reference sequence). This CDR3 has 17 residues. The V and J ends lost 1 base and 3 bases, in that order; junction bases with no gene match: 12.

Notes on this clonotype: The germline gene is not matched at one end of the junction; a read error may be the cause. The chain uses TRBV7-9 and TRBJ1-5; D may be TRBD1 (5 bases). This CDR3 spans 15 amino acids. Germline-derived CDR1 and CDR2 are SEHNR and FQNEAQ (reference sequence). CDR3 amino acids: CANSPGGGANQPQHF. The CDR3 nucleotides read TGTGCCAACAGCCCCGGGGGAGGGGCGAATCAGCCCCAGCATTTT.

This clonotype showed up many times. The rearrangement uses TRBV20-1 and TRBJ1-6; D might be TRBD1 (6 bases). The CDR3 consists of 14 residues. Germline values: CDR1 DFQATT, CDR2 SNEGSKA (reference sequence). Trimming took 0 bases from V and 9 from J, leaving 12 bases between them. CDR3 coding DNA: TGCAGTGCTAGAGAACCCAGGGGTAGTTCACCCCTCCACTTT. Protein sequence: CSAREPRGSSPLHF.

This sequence joins TRBV11-1 and TRBJ2-6, with TRBD1 identical over 8 bases. After removal of 4 bases from V and 0 bases from J, the junction contained 2 bases not matched to a gene. CDR1 and CDR2 (germline): SGHAT, FQDESV (reference sequence). The CDR3 contains 16 residues. CDR3 bases: TGTGCCAGCAGCTCCGGGACAGGCTCTGGGGCCAACGTCCTGACTTTC. Its translation is CASSSGTGSGANVLTF.

Ten or more counts support this clonotype. The J gene is TRBJ1-6, the V gene TRBV11-2; 8 positions agree with TRBD1. The CDR3 is 16 amino acids. Trimming took 5 bases from V and 6 from J; bases not matched to a gene: 9. Germline V CDR1 and CDR2: SGHAT, FQNNGV. CDR3 coding DNA: TGTGCCAGCAGCCTAAGAGGCACAGGGGGTAATTCACCCCTCCACTTT. Protein sequence: CASSLRGTGGNSPLHF.